A single sample is the source of the 32 T cell receptor beta chains below, sequenced in a study of control samples from healthy donors and cancer patients. The data were produced by immunoSEQ multiplex PCR, yet TCRdb's version contains in-frame clones alone and is incomplete. The top ten hold roughly 14% of the sample, which has around 68,000 clones, approximately 86% seen once. The sample comprised blood. These receptors came from a man between 60 and 75 years old in good health.

The gene calls are TRBV6-1 and TRBJ2-7; either TRBD1 or TRBD2 may fit D (6 bases each). The V end lost 1 base, the J end lost 7 bases, and 17 bases lay between the germline ends. Germline-derived CDR1 and CDR2 are MNHNS and SASEGT. The CDR3 spans 15 residues. CDR3 amino acids: CASSEDGGLAGEQYF. DNA for the CDR3: TGTGCCAGCAGTGAAGATGGGGGCCTGGCGGGGGAGCAGTACTTC.

V and J are TRBV5-6 and TRBJ1-6; no definite D call. The CDR3 covers 13 residues. CDR1 and CDR2 (germline): SGHDT, YYEEEE. V was pared by 0 bases and J by 13 bases, with 11 bases between. Written as DNA, the CDR3 is TGTGCCAGCAGCTTGGTGGGATCTCGGCCCCTCCACTTT. This gives the protein CASSLVGSRPLHF.

This sequence joins TRBV5-5 and TRBJ2-3, with a possible D match to TRBD1 (5 bases). Germline-derived CDR1 and CDR2 are SGHKS and YYEKEE (reference sequence). This CDR3 has 13 amino acids. Trimming removed 1 base from V and 8 bases from J, with 11 bases in between. The CDR3 loop is CASSLSTVGTQYF. CDR3 in DNA: TGTGCCAGCAGCTTGTCGACAGTTGGTACGCAGTATTTT.

This chain joins TRBV19 and TRBJ1-1; no clear D gene. Trimming removed 3 bases from V and 0 bases from J, with 8 bases in between. Germline lookup yields CDR1 LNHDA and CDR2 SQIVND (reference sequence). This CDR3 is 14 amino acids long. The CDR3 loop reads CASSIRTMNTEAFF. The CDR3 DNA reads as TGTGCCAGTAGTATCCGAACCATGAACACTGAAGCTTTCTTT.

The V call is TRBV29-1, the J call TRBJ2-7, with 12 bases fitting TRBD1. This CDR3 comprises 13 residues. Germline V gene sequence: CDR1 SQVTM, CDR2 ANQGSEA. The J segment lost 6 bases and the V segment lost 4 bases, leaving 4 bases of the junction unmatched. The CDR3 is CSVGGTGGFEQYF. CDR3 nucleotide sequence: TGCAGCGTTGGGGGGACAGGGGGCTTCGAGCAGTACTTC.

This chain joins TRBV7-2 and TRBJ1-2, with a tentative D call TRBD1 (5 bases). The CDR3 consists of 15 residues. V lost 1 base to trimming and J lost 4 bases, with 13 bases between them. Germline values: CDR1 SGHTA, CDR2 FQGNSA. The DNA of the CDR3 is TGTGCCAGCAGCTTAGAACCTCAGGGAGGCTATGGCTACACCTTC. Translating it yields CASSLEPQGGYGYTF.

The V and J genes are TRBV28 and TRBJ1-4, with TRBD1 identical over 7 bases. The CDR3 is made up of 16 amino acids. Germline trimming cut 5 bases from V and 10 bases from J; bases unmatched to any gene: 16. CDR1 and CDR2 (germline): MDHEN, SYDVKM. The CDR3 is CASSEPTGAHRGKLFF. CDR3 nucleotide sequence: TGTGCCAGCAGTGAACCCACAGGGGCGCATCGTGGAAAACTGTTTTTT.

The rearrangement links TRBV3-1 (or the pseudogene TRBV3-2) to TRBJ2-1; 8 bases align to TRBD2. Trimming removed 4 bases from V and 6 bases from J; junction bases left unmatched: 5. CDR1 and CDR2 (germline): LGHDT, YNNKEL (reference sequence). This CDR3 comprises 14 residues. The CDR3 region has the DNA TGTGCCAGCAGCCCCCCCGGGACTAGCAATGAGCAGTTCTTC. It is translated as CASSPPGTSNEQFF.

The rearrangement joins TRBV19 to TRBJ1-3; no firm D call. This CDR3 is built from 13 residues. V was clipped by 7 bases and J by 0 bases, with 7 bases between them. CDR1 and CDR2 from the germline V gene are LNHDA and SQIVND (reference sequence). The CDR3 nucleotides are TGTGCCAGTAAGATTTTCTCTGGAAACACCATATATTTT. Its protein is CASKIFSGNTIYF.

The chain links TRBV4-2 to TRBJ2-7; 9 nucleotides agree with TRBD2. The CDR3 has 21 residues. Losses at the gene ends were 0 bases for V and 6 bases for J; bases not matched to a gene: 24. From germline, CDR1 is LGHNA and CDR2 YNFKEQ. CDR3 nucleotide sequence: TGTGCCAGCAGCCAAGATACGGGGGGAGGAAGTAGCGGGAGAATCTCGGGCGAGCAGTACTTC. Protein product: CASSQDTGGGSSGRISGEQYF.

The chain couples TRBV24-1 to TRBJ2-1; 7 nucleotides match TRBD1. Germline CDR1 KGHDR, CDR2 SFDVKD. This CDR3 has 14 amino acids. V gave up 4 bases and J gave up 10 bases; unmatched junction bases: 9. CDR3 nucleotide sequence: TGTGCCACCAGTGAACGAATGACAGGGCCCGAGCAGTTCTTC. Translating it yields CATSERMTGPEQFF.

This sequence joins TRBV3-1 (or the pseudogene TRBV3-2) and TRBJ2-6; D gene ambiguous. The V gene's germline CDR1 is LGHDT and CDR2 YNNKEL (reference sequence). V shed 1 base and J shed 0 bases, with 13 bases lying between them. This CDR3 has 18 residues. The CDR3 loop is CASSQGQVRYSGANVLTF. The CDR3 DNA reads as TGTGCCAGCAGCCAAGGACAAGTGAGATACTCTGGGGCCAACGTCCTGACTTTC.

The chain employs TRBV11-2 and TRBJ2-3; possibly TRBD1 for D (6 bases). Germline V gene data show CDR1 as SGHAT and CDR2 as FQNNGV. The germline V and J ends were trimmed by 4 bases and 2 bases, with 13 bases remaining between them. The CDR3 has 15 residues. The CDR3 DNA follows: TGTGCCAGCAGCTCATATCACAGGGCCACAGATACGCAGTATTTT. Translation: CASSSYHRATDTQYF. The full variable domain, rest sourced from reference TRBV11-2 and TRBJ2-3, is EAGVAQSPRYKIIEKRQSVAFWCNPISGHATLYWYQQILGQGPKLLIQFQNNGVVDDSQLPKDRFSAERLKGVDSTLKIQPAKLEDSAVYLCASSSYHRATDTQYFGPGTRLTVL.

This chain uses TRBV5-6 with TRBJ1-5; D is unresolved. The CDR3 is 12 amino acids. Trimming took 0 bases from V and 6 from J, leaving 4 bases between them. Germline-derived CDR1 and CDR2 are SGHDT and YYEEEE. CDR3 sequence reads: CASSLGSQPQHF. DNA of the CDR3: TGTGCCAGCAGCTTGGGGAGTCAGCCCCAGCATTTT.

The chain links TRBV9 to TRBJ2-2; 9 nucleotides match TRBD2. The CDR3 covers 15 residues. Unmatched junction bases numbered 11, after V lost 7 bases and J lost 7 bases. In germline, CDR1 is SGDLS, CDR2 YYNGEE. Here the CDR3 reads CASGTGTSFFGELFF. As DNA, the CDR3 is TGTGCCAGCGGTACCGGGACTAGCTTTTTCGGGGAGCTGTTTTTT.

This sequence joins TRBV27 and TRBJ2-2; no clear D gene. The length of the CDR3 is 12 residues. Germline values: CDR1 MNHEY, CDR2 SMNVEV (reference sequence). V gave up 6 bases and J gave up 1 base, with 3 bases separating them. CDR3 sequence (DNA): TGTGCCAGCAGCCGGAACACCGGGGAGCTGTTTTTT. Protein: CASSRNTGELFF.

The rearrangement joins TRBV4-2 to TRBJ2-4; possibly TRBD2 for D (6 bases). Germline V gives CDR1 LGHNA, CDR2 YNFKEQ. CDR3 length: 16 amino acids. V shed 1 base and J shed 2 bases, with 12 bases lying between them. Here the CDR3 reads CASSQGPGGTKNIQYF. In nucleotides, the CDR3 is TGTGCCAGCAGCCAAGGCCCCGGCGGGACCAAAAACATTCAGTACTTC.

This clone was counted a few times. The chain employs TRBV12-3 or TRBV12-4 and TRBJ1-2; no definite D call. The V and J ends lost 2 bases and 8 bases respectively, with 12 bases between them. CDR3 length equals 13 residues. This CDR3 reads CASSLKEATGYTF. CDR3 nucleotide sequence: TGTGCCAGCAGTTTAAAGGAAGCAACCGGCTACACCTTC.

This clone turned up a few times. The rearrangement links TRBV30 to TRBJ2-3, with TRBD2 matching 12 bases. Germline V gene data show CDR1 as GTSNPN and CDR2 as SVGIG (reference sequence). The CDR3 consists of 17 residues. Trimming took 0 bases from V and 5 from J; bases not matched to a gene: 9. This chain's CDR3 is CAWSVRIGLAGKDTQYF. CDR3 coding DNA: TGTGCCTGGAGTGTAAGGATAGGACTAGCGGGAAAAGATACGCAGTATTTT. The variable domain in full, with the rest retrieved from reference TRBV30 and TRBJ2-3, is SQTIHQWPATLVQPVGSPLSLECTVEGTSNPNLYWYRQAAGRGLQLLFYSVGIGQISSEVPQNLSASRPQDRQFILSSKKLLLSDSGFYLCAWSVRIGLAGKDTQYFGPGTRLTVL.

The rearrangement links TRBV15 to TRBJ2-4; 7 bases agree with TRBD2. CDR3 size: 17 residues. Germline trimming cut 0 bases from V and 2 bases from J; bases unmatched to any gene: 7. Germline CDR1 LNHNV, CDR2 YYDKDF (reference sequence). The CDR3 loop reads CATSRDWGGGTKNIQYF. CDR3 in DNA: TGTGCCACCAGCAGAGATTGGGGCGGGGGAACCAAAAACATTCAGTACTTC.

V and J are TRBV28 and TRBJ1-1; D is uncertain. The CDR3 spans 14 residues. CDR1 is MDHEN, CDR2 SYDVKM, per germline. V was pared by 3 bases and J by 1 base, with 9 bases between. CDR3 region: CASSLMAGNTEAFF. CDR3 bases: TGTGCCAGCAGTTTGATGGCGGGGAACACTGAAGCTTTCTTT.

This sequence joins TRBV6-6 and TRBJ2-5, with 9 bases identical to TRBD1. The CDR3 has 16 residues. Looked up from germline, CDR1 is MNHNY and CDR2 is SVGAGI (reference sequence). V lost 8 bases to trimming and J lost 5 bases; unmatched junction nucleotides: 15. CDR3 DNA sequence: TGTGCCAGCCTTGATTCTTGGACAGGGGCGGTGGAGACCCAGTACTTC. This encodes CASLDSWTGAVETQYF.

This sequence joins TRBV6-4 and TRBJ2-1, with D possibly TRBD2 on 6 matching bases. In germline, CDR1 is MRHNA, CDR2 SNTAGT. There are 14 residues in the CDR3. Deletions cut 3 bases from V and 8 bases from J, with 14 bases between. In DNA form, the CDR3 reads TGTGCCAGCAGTGAAGGAGGGGCTGGGGATGAGCAGTTCTTC. Encoded protein: CASSEGGAGDEQFF.

This clone was seen a handful of times. CDR3 residues: CASSIDRTNGSPLHF. Here the CDR3 DNA reads TGTGCCAGTAGTATAGACAGGACTAATGGTTCACCCCTCCACTTT. The genes are TRBV19 and TRBJ1-6; unclear D gene. The CDR3 is made up of 15 amino acids. Germline V gene data show CDR1 as LNHDA and CDR2 as SQIVND (reference sequence). The V gene lost 0 bases and the J gene lost 9 bases, with 12 bases spanning the gap.

This clone has a single count. The chain combines TRBV6-1 with TRBJ1-4; a weak D match, TRBD1 (6 bases). Trimming left V 3 bases short and J 0 bases short, with 8 bases between. There are 15 residues in the CDR3. Germline V gene data show CDR1 as MNHNS and CDR2 as SASEGT. The CDR3 coding sequence is TGTGCCAGCAGTGAGGACAGTTCAACTAATGAAAAACTGTTTTTT. It yields the protein CASSEDSSTNEKLFF.

With respect to this clone: Other nucleotide sequences from this sample produce the same CDR3. The chain combines TRBV5-1 with TRBJ2-7; 7 positions match TRBD1. Germline V lookup: CDR1 SGHRS, CDR2 YFSETQ. The CDR3 contains 14 residues. J was trimmed by 0 bases and V by 0 bases; bases with no gene match: 0. The CDR3 DNA is TGCGCCAGCAGCTTGGGGGACAGCTCCTACGAGCAGTACTTC. This codes for CASSLGDSSYEQYF.

This clone was observed a single time. This chain links TRBV28 with TRBJ1-2; D is unclear. Trimming cost V 2 bases and J 1 base, with 5 bases left between them. Germline CDR1 and CDR2: MDHEN and SYDVKM. This CDR3 is built from 13 residues. The CDR3 DNA reads as TGTGCCAGCAGTTTAGGGGTTAACTATGGCTACACCTTC. It translates to CASSLGVNYGYTF.

CDR3 sequence: CATSRDHGGRSTDTQYF. CDR3 DNA sequence: TGTGCCACCAGCAGAGATCACGGCGGGAGGAGCACAGATACGCAGTATTTT. The gene calls are TRBV15 and TRBJ2-3; 8 bases are a match to TRBD2. Unmatched junction bases numbered 5, after V lost 0 bases and J lost 0 bases. Germline loops: CDR1 LNHNV, CDR2 YYDKDF (reference sequence). This CDR3 is 17 amino acids long.

J is TRBJ2-2 and V is TRBV10-1; D tentatively fits TRBD1 or TRBD2 (6 bases each). Germline CDR1 reads WNHNN; CDR2 reads SYGVQD (reference sequence). This CDR3 has 14 amino acids. V was trimmed by 3 bases and J by 7 bases, leaving 12 bases between them. The CDR3 sequence is CASSEWGASGELFF. The CDR3 coding sequence is TGCGCCAGCAGTGAATGGGGGGCGAGCGGGGAGCTGTTTTTT.

The chain has TRBV6-5 and TRBJ2-5; the match to TRBD2 covers 13 bases. Germline CDR1 reads MNHEY; CDR2 reads SVGAGI. The CDR3 extends over 15 amino acids. After removal of 5 bases from V and 3 bases from J, the junction contained 3 bases not matched to a gene. Here the CDR3 reads CASSRTSGRKETQYF. The DNA of the CDR3 is TGTGCCAGCAGTAGGACTAGCGGGAGAAAAGAGACCCAGTACTTC.

This chain uses TRBV11-3 with TRBJ2-7; D possibly uses TRBD1 or TRBD2 (5 bases each). CDR3 length equals 16 residues. Germline V gene data show CDR1 as SGHNT and CDR2 as YENEEA. Between the trimmed V and J ends, which lost 5 bases and 2 bases, there was a span of 19 bases. The CDR3 nucleotides are TGTGCCAGCAGCATGTCCTCGGGGCAGCCCCCCTACGAGCAGTACTTC. It encodes CASSMSSGQPPYEQYF.

The chain links TRBV6-2 or TRBV6-3 to TRBJ2-7; TRBD2 matches at 13 bases. Germline V gives CDR1 MNHEY, CDR2 SVGEGT. This CDR3 has 15 residues. V shed 5 bases and J 3 bases; nucleotides not matched to a gene: 4. This CDR3 reads CASSQGLAGLYEQYF. CDR3 in DNA: TGTGCCAGCAGTCAGGGACTAGCGGGACTCTACGAGCAGTACTTC.